This record looks at one T cell receptor beta chain sequence and its context. Its antigen is still unknown. Base qualities are missing; no much larger clone stands one base away. Receptor amplification or capture employed RACE. The instrument given in TCRdb is NextSeq 500. Library preparation attached unique molecular identifiers to individual cDNA molecules for quantitative, reproducible TCR counting. Both TCR alpha and TCR beta chains were sequenced from each blood RNA sample. On the study's bioinformatics: The median number of TCRs per sample was 90,000 to 100,000, ranging from roughly 20,000 to 690,600. V, J and CDR3 annotation of the TCR reads was carried out using the Decombinator software suite. To make PS versus PT1 abundance plots, every sample was subsampled to the same number of TCRs (28,000). TCRs were defined as expanded if absent before sensitization and observed at least eight times at the 2-week time point. Starting from the raw public reads, TCRdb applied fastp trimming at Q25, assembled clones with MiXCR and retained in-frame beta chains. Every CDR3 protein is listed once, alongside the most common genes and DNA of its rows. These V and J calls are TCRdb output, not the study's own analysis. For this sample the table gives under 200,000 distinct CDR3 sequences, of which approximately 15% were detected only once. The ten top clones hold about 1.7% of the sample.

The CDR3 covers 18 residues, taking in both the cysteine and the phenylalanine. This entry keeps only the CDR3 DNA: 54 bases, framed from base 1. Trimming costs V 0 bases and J 0 bases, and their ends lie 17 bases apart. The germline V gene sets CDR1 to LGHNA and CDR2 to YSLEER. This entry is derived from a study of human T cells and chemical hapten exposure (dated by TCRdb to about 2021). Describing the broader study: For sensitization, 2% DPC in acetone was applied to a 2 cm by 2 cm area of upper inner arm skin. Libraries were pooled for sequencing, and per-sample TCR yields varied mainly because of small differences in library volumes within the pool. This study followed changes in the peripheral blood TCR repertoire in vivo during primary and secondary sensitization of alopecia patients to the hapten diphenylcyclopropenone (DPC). Approximately 28 alopecia patients provided blood for TCR sequencing at one to four time points (pre-sensitization, 2, 6 and 24 weeks). Patch tests used Finn chambers with 0.01% DPC on the upper back, scored after 6 days by International Contact Dermatitis Research Group standards. Blood was sampled from patients pre-sensitization (week 0) and at 2, 6 and about 24 weeks after DPC sensitization. Most of the patients in the cohort were female, and the cohort covered alopecia areata with under or over 50% scalp involvement, alopecia totalis and alopecia universalis. Throughout the study period of 20 to 25 weeks, patients also received therapeutic DPC doses to the scalp every week. Here is what the overall study found, with its caveats: The number of TCRs above 1 in 1000 frequency did not change with DPC sensitization; there was no evidence of global repertoire structure alterations. After repeated subsampling, changes were observed in the strength of the expansion versus patch-test correlation and in the threshold at which the correlation became significant. Significantly more large CDR3 similarity clusters were formed by expanded TCRs than by pre-sensitization or healthy control sets, consistent with antigen-driven responses. Because every patient had alopecia, a presumed autoimmune disease, the patients' immune response might differ from that of healthy individuals. Patch test score was positively correlated with the number of PT1 expanded TCRs, with significance at thresholds 8, 16 and 32 but not at 4.

The time point label on this specimen signifies: patch test 1, 2 weeks after DPC sensitization. The sample's treatment or condition, from its label and the paper: therapeutic diphenylcyclopropenone sensitization with weekly scalp DPC. Blood at each patch-test visit was drawn before the patch test was applied. To be eligible, patients had to be aged 18 to 70, diagnosed with alopecia and judged suitable for DPC therapy, while pregnant patients were excluded. Total RNA was extracted from unfractionated whole blood collected in Tempus Blood RNA tubes. This specimen was whole blood, taken in connection with sensitization to the hapten diphenylcyclopropenone (DPC). The chain is encoded by TRBV4-3 joined to TRBJ1-2; the D gene is perhaps TRBD1, on 6 matching bases. The sequence was obtained from a woman in her 30s with alopecia areata. Some clones in this sample may be carry-over from other donors' samples. The CDR3 region reads CASSQDLSTGQTNYGYTF. The sequenced DNA is TGCGCCAGCAGCCAAGATTTATCAACCGGACAGACTAACTATGGCTACACCTTC.